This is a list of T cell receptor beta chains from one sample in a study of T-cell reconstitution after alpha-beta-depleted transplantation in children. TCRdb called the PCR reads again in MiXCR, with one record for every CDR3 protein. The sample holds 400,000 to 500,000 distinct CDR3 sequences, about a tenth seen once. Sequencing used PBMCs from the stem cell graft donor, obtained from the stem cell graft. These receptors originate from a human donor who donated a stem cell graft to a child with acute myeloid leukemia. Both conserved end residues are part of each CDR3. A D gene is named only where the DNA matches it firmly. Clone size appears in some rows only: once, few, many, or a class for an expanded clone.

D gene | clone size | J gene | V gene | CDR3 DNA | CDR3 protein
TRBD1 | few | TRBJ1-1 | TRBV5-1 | TGCGCCAGCAGCTCGGGACAGGGGGCCGGTGAAGCTTTCTTT | CASSSGQGAGEAFF
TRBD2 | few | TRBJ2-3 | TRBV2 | TGTGCCAGCAGTGAAAGGGCTAGCGGGGGCACAGATACGCAGTATTTT | CASSERASGGTDTQYF
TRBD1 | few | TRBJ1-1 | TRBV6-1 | TGTGCCAGTGCCGGGACAGAGATCCTTGAAGCTTTCTTT | CASAGTEILEAFF
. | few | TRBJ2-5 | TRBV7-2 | TGTGCCAGCAGCTTAGTCGTACAGGGTGAGACCCAGTACTTC | CASSLVVQGETQYF
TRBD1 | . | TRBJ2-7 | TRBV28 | TGTGCCAGCAGTTTATTTCCCCGGACAGGGCCCTACGAGCAGTACTTC | CASSLFPRTGPYEQYF
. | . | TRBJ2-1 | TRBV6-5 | TGTGCCAGCAGTTACAACTATCTGGACTCCCATGAGCAGTTCTTC | CASSYNYLDSHEQFF
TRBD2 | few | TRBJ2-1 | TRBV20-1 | TGCAGTGCTAGAGAGGTAGCGGGAGTAGGCGAGCAGTTCTTC | CSAREVAGVGEQFF
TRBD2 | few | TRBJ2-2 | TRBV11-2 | TGTGCCAGCAGCTTAGTACTAGCGGTTGCCGGGGAGCTGTTTTTT | CASSLVLAVAGELFF
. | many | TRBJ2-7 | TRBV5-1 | TGCGCCAGCAGCTTGGCTCCTGGATATGGGTCCTACGAGCAGTACTTC | CASSLAPGYGSYEQYF
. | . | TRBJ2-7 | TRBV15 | TGTGCCACCAGCAGAGATAACCTAGCCCTCGAGCAGTACTTC | CATSRDNLALEQYF
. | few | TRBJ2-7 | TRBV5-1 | TGCGCCAGCAGCTTGGCTTTGGGCTCCTACGAGCAGTACTTC | CASSLALGSYEQYF
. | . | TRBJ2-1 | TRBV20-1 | TGCAGTGCCAGAGGCAGGGCCCATGAGCAGTTCTTC | CSARGRAHEQFF
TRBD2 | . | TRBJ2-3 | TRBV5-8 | TGTGCCAGCAGGCCTTTGGCCGCGGGAGGCACAGATACGCAGTATTTT | CASRPLAAGGTDTQYF
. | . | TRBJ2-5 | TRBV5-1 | TGCGCCAGCAGCGGAGGGACAGTGGGACAGACCCAGTACTTC | CASSGGTVGQTQYF
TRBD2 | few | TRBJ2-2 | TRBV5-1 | TGCGCCAGCAGCTTGGCAGGTTGGACTAGCGGAAATACCGGGGAGCTGTTTTTT | CASSLAGWTSGNTGELFF
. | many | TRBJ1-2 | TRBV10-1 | TGCGCCAGCAGTGATGGGAAAGGCTACACCTTC | CASSDGKGYTF
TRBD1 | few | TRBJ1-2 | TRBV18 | TGTGCCAGCTCACCCCCGGGACAGGGACTCTATGGCTACACCTTC | CASSPPGQGLYGYTF
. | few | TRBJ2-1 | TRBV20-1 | TGCAGTGCTCAAAACCACAATGAGCAGTTCTTC | CSAQNHNEQFF
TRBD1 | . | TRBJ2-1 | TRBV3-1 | TGTGCCAGCAGCCCGTGGACAGGGAGTGCCTACAATGAGCAGTTCTTC | CASSPWTGSAYNEQFF
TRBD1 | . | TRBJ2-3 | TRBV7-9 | TGTGCCAGCAGCCCAATCCCGGGACAGGGGGCGCCGCTAGCGTCAGATACGCAGTATTTT | CASSPIPGQGAPLASDTQYF
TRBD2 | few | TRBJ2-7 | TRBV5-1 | TGCGCCAGCAGCTCTGGTGGGCTAGCGGGAGCCGAGCAGTACTTC | CASSSGGLAGAEQYF
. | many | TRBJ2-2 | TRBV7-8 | TGTGCCAGCAGCGCCGGGGGTACTAGCTCCTACACCGGGGAGCTGTTTTTT | CASSAGGTSSYTGELFF
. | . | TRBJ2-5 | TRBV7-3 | TGTGCCAGCAGCTCCACACTACAAGAGACCCAGTACTTC | CASSSTLQETQYF
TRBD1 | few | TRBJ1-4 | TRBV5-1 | TGCGCCAGCAGCCAGTCCCGGGACAGAAATAATGAAAAACTGTTTTTT | CASSQSRDRNNEKLFF
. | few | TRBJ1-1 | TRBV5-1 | TGCGCCAGCACTGAGACAGAGTTGAACACTGAAGCTTTCTTT | CASTETELNTEAFF
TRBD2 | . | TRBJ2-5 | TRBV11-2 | TGTGCCAGCAGCTTTAGCGGGAGGGAAGAGACCCAGTACTTC | CASSFSGREETQYF
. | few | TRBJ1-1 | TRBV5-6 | TGTGCCAGCAGCGGGCCGAGGGGGAACACTGAAGCTTTCTTT | CASSGPRGNTEAFF
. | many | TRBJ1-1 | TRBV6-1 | TGTGCCAGCAGTGTAGGACAGAACACTGAAGCTTTCTTT | CASSVGQNTEAFF
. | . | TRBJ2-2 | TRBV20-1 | TGCAGTGCCCCTAGGGATACCGGGGAGCTGTTTTTT | CSAPRDTGELFF
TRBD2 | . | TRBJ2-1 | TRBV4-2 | TGTGCCAGCAGCCAAGGGGCCGGGACTAGCGCTTATGAGCAGTTCTTC | CASSQGAGTSAYEQFF
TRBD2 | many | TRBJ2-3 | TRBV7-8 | TGTGCCAGCAGCGAGGCCAGCGGGGGGCCGACAGATACGCAGTATTTT | CASSEASGGPTDTQYF
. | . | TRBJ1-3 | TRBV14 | TGTGCCAGCAGCCAAGGGGACCCCGGCTCTGGAAACACCATATATTTT | CASSQGDPGSGNTIYF
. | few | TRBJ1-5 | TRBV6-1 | TGTGCCAGCTCGACGTGGGAAAGCAATCAGCCCCAGCATTTT | CASSTWESNQPQHF
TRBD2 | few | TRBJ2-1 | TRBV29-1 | TGCAGCGGACCTACGGGAGGCATTTACAATGAGCAGTTCTTC | CSGPTGGIYNEQFF
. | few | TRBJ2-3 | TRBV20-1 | TGCAGTGCCATCGGTCTCGCACCGGGACAATCGACAGATACGCAGTATTTT | CSAIGLAPGQSTDTQYF
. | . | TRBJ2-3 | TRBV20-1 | TGCAGTGCAATGCCGGATGCGGCAGATACGCAGTATTTT | CSAMPDAADTQYF
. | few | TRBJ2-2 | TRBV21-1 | TGTGCCAGCAGCAAAGAACGGGCGGGTAGAGGACCCGGGGAGCTGTTTTTT | CASSKERAGRGPGELFF
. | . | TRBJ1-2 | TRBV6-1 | TGTGCCAGCAGGAGCGCCGTCAACTATGGCTACACCTTC | CASRSAVNYGYTF
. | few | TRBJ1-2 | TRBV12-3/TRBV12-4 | TGTGCCAGCAGCCGATCAGGGATATACGGCTACACCTTC | CASSRSGIYGYTF